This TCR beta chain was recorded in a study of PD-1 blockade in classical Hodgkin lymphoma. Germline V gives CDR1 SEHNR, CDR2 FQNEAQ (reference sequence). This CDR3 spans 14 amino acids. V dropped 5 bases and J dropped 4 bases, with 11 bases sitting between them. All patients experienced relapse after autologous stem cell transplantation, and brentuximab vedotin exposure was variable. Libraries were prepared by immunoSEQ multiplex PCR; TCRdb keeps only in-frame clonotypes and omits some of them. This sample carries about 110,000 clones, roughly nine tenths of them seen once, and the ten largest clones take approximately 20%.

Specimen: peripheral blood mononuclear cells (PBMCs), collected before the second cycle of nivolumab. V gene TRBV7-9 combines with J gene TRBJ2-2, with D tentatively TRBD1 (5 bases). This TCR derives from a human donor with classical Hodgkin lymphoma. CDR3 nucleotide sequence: TGTGCCAGCAGCGGGCAGGGAAGCACCGGGGAGCTGTTTTTT. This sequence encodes CASSGQGSTGELFF. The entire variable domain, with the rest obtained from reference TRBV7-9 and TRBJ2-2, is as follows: DTGVSQNPRHKITKRGQNVTFRCDPISEHNRLYWYRQTLGQGPEFLTYFQNEAQLEKSRLLSDRFSAERPKGSFSTLEIQRTEQGDSAMYLCASSGQGSTGELFFGEGSRLTVL.